This T cell receptor beta chain is from a study of CD8+ T cells in alopecia areata. Looking at the study overall: The investigators scored severity in treated patients by the percentage of affected scalp area. Overall study results and limits: Scalp sequencing also captures normal skin's resident alphabeta T cells.

Extracted RNA was reverse transcribed into cDNA, the sequencing template. The method was immunoSEQ multiplex PCR; TCRdb's version includes in-frame clones alone and lacks a portion of them. The sample includes roughly 180,000 clones, roughly three fifths seen only once; the top ten take about 3.5%. The sample's treatment: oral pan-JAK inhibitor, 5-10 mg twice daily. Individuals with alopecia areata gave both lesional scalp punch biopsies and peripheral blood for collection. This clone occurred once. Its antigen is unidentified. The clonotype comes from a human donor with alopecia areata. Specimen: CD4+ T cells sorted from blood, collected at week 4, from a patient treated with tofacitinib.

CDR3 residues: CASSREANYGYTF. The CDR3 nucleotides are TGTGCCAGTAGCCGGGAAGCTAACTATGGCTACACCTTC. The rearrangement joins TRBV6-5 to TRBJ1-2; D is unresolved. This CDR3 comprises 13 residues. The germline V gene has CDR1 MNHEY and CDR2 SVGAGI. The V end was cut by 9 bases, the J end by 0 bases, with 11 bases between.